The sequence of this T cell receptor beta chain was determined in a study of T cell responses to AZD1222 COVID-19 vaccine. The ends lost 1 base at V and 4 bases at J; junction bases unmatched: 9. The CDR3 is 16 residues long. Germline V gene lookup returns CDR1 MNHNS and CDR2 SASEGT. General study points: At baseline, just 5 or 6 AZD1222 recipients tested seropositive. Dominant at 160-218 and 743-854, vaccine-associated CD4 TCRs also spanned spike. Spike-specific TCR repertoires showed rising breadth and depth after two AZD1222 doses.

Notes on this clone: Its antigen is as yet unknown.

Sequenced by immunoSEQ multiplex PCR; TCRdb stores in-frame clones only, minus some. The sample carries 100,000 to 120,000 clones, less than 95% recorded once. The clonotype comes from an adult who received the AZD1222 COVID-19 vaccine. The specimen was peripheral blood, collected 28 days after the second AZD1222 dose. The V call is TRBV6-1, the J call TRBJ2-5; TRBD1 matches at 7 bases. CDR3 loop: CASSEGVTGWRETQYF. The DNA for the CDR3 is TGTGCCAGCAGTGAAGGTGTGACAGGGTGGAGAGAGACCCAGTACTTC.